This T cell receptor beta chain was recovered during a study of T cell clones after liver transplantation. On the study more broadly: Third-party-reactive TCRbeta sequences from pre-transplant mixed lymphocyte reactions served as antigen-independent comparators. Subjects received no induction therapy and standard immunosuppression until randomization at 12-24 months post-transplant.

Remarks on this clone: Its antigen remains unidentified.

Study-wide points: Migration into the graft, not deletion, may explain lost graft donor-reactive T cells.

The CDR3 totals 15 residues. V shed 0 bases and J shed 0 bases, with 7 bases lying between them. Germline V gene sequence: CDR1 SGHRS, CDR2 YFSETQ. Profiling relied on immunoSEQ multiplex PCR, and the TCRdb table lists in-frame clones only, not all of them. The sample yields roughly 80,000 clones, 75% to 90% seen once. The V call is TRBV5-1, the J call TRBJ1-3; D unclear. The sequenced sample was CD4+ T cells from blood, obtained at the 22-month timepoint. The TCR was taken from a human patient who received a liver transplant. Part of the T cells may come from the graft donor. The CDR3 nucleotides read TGCGCCAGCAGCTTGGGAGAATACTCTGGAAACACCATATATTTT. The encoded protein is CASSLGEYSGNTIYF.